This T cell receptor (beta chain) emerged from a study of blood T cells in healthy people across ages. Study outcomes and limitations: Diversity of TCR beta per million T cells declined in a roughly linear way with age.

V dropped 3 bases and J dropped 4; count of bases not matched to a gene: 10. Per germline, CDR1 KGHSH and CDR2 LQKENI. There are 17 residues in the CDR3. Sample-barcoded 5' priming and a J-beta primer mix drove a second PCR of 7 to 11 cycles. TCRdb used MiXCR to reprocess the 5' RACE reads, holding one entry per CDR3 protein. The table records about 670,000 distinct CDR3 sequences, over 40% of them present only once. With respect to this clonotype: What it binds is unknown.

The V call is TRBV18, the J call TRBJ1-5, with 9 bases fitting TRBD1. The sequenced sample consisted of blood. The clonotype originates from a man older than 75 in good health. DNA for the CDR3: TGTGCCAGCTCACCGTTACCCCGGGACAGGGCAAATCAGCCCCAGCATTTT. Translation: CASSPLPRDRANQPQHF.